The 31 T cell receptor beta chains in this list originate from one sample, sequenced in a study of cytomegalovirus exposure and HLA in healthy donors listed by TCRdb under 2017. Receptor libraries were prepared by the immunoSEQ multiplex PCR assay. The multiplex PCR relied on a mix of 60 forward primers for TCR Vbeta segments and 13 reverse primers for TCR Jbeta segments. Held by TCRdb, this immuneACCESS table contains in-frame sequences only and omits some clones. Under half of the omission traces to an unresolved V gene where checked; the cause of the rest is unknown. The sample profile shows some 32,000 clones; approximately 87% of them were found once. The ten largest clones take up 2.5% to 3.5% of the sample. Sequences were obtained from PBMCs. The receptor set was obtained from a boy between 10 and 17 years old in good health and CMV-seronegative.

The chain has TRBV19 and TRBJ2-3; D gene unclear. The V and J ends lost 5 bases and 0 bases respectively, with 6 bases between them. Germline-derived CDR1 and CDR2 are LNHDA and SQIVND (reference sequence). CDR3 length: 13 amino acids. CDR3 nucleotide sequence: TGTGCCAGTAGTGTGTCGAGCACAGATACGCAGTATTTT. It translates to CASSVSSTDTQYF.

The chain couples TRBV29-1 to TRBJ1-1, with 7 bases fitting TRBD1. CDR3 length: 14 residues. J was trimmed by 5 bases and V by 8 bases; bases with no gene match: 14. Germline CDR1 is SQVTM and CDR2 is ANQGSEA. The CDR3 DNA is TGCAGCACCGACGGTGGCAGGGGGAGTACTGAAGCTTTCTTT. Translating gives CSTDGGRGSTEAFF. Full variable domain (outside the CDR3, taken from reference TRBV29-1 and TRBJ1-1): SAVISQKPSRDICQRGTSLTIQCQVDSQVTMMFWYRQQPGQSLTLIATANQGSEATYESGFVIDKFPISRPNLTFSTLTVSNMSPEDSSIYLCSTDGGRGSTEAFFGQGTRLTVV.

This chain connects TRBV25-1 to TRBJ2-5; D not certain. CDR1 and CDR2 from the germline V gene are MGHDK and SYGVNS. There are 13 residues in the CDR3. V shed 6 bases and J shed 4 bases, with 12 bases lying between them. Here the CDR3 reads CASRTTVGETQYF. The CDR3 DNA follows: TGTGCCAGCAGAACCACAGTGGGAGAGACCCAGTACTTC.

The CDR3 DNA reads TGTGCCAGCAGCTCAGGGGTTTCGGATAATTCACCCCTCCACTTT. It encodes CASSSGVSDNSPLHF. The gene calls are TRBV6-5 and TRBJ1-6; D may be TRBD1 (6 bases). The ends were cut back, 6 bases at V and 5 bases at J, with 14 bases in the middle. The CDR3 sequence is 15 residues long. The V gene's germline CDR1 is MNHEY and CDR2 SVGAGI.

The genes are TRBV18 and TRBJ1-1, with TRBD1 as a possible D gene (6 bases). V was shortened by 6 bases and J by 5 bases, with 16 bases between the two germline ends. CDR3 length: 14 amino acids. Germline CDR1 and CDR2: KGHSH and LQKENI. CDR3 sequence reads: CASSRQVIRTEAFF. DNA for the CDR3: TGTGCCAGCTCGCGACAGGTAATAAGAACTGAAGCTTTCTTT.

This chain joins TRBV19 and TRBJ2-2, with 8 bases that match TRBD2. The trim removed 4 bases at V and 5 bases at J, leaving 18 bases unmatched. The CDR3 totals 19 residues. Looked up from germline, CDR1 is LNHDA and CDR2 is SQIVND (reference sequence). CDR3 residues: CASSSGGPLHRRRTGELFF. Here the CDR3 DNA reads TGTGCCAGTAGTAGCGGGGGGCCCCTCCACCGTCGAAGAACCGGGGAGCTGTTTTTT.

The chain joins TRBV19 to TRBJ2-5; D gene ambiguous. The CDR3 loop spans 12 amino acids. V lost 6 bases and J lost 9, with 14 bases in between. Germline CDR1 and CDR2: LNHDA and SQIVND (reference sequence). The CDR3 loop is CASRLGVGSQYF. The CDR3 DNA follows: TGTGCCAGTAGACTCGGAGTAGGCTCCCAGTACTTC.

This chain joins TRBV5-1 and TRBJ2-7, with D perhaps TRBD1 (5 bases). V lost 2 bases and J 1 base, leaving 10 bases between the germline ends. This CDR3 comprises 14 residues. Germline CDR1 and CDR2: SGHRS and YFSETQ. In DNA, the CDR3 is TGCGCCAGCAGCTTCGACAGCATTTCCTACGAGCAGTACTTC. This codes for CASSFDSISYEQYF.

This chain joins TRBV6-1 and TRBJ2-5; D perhaps matches TRBD2 (7 bases). The V gene's germline CDR1 is MNHNS and CDR2 SASEGT. Trimming removed 11 bases from V and 1 base from J, with 14 bases in between. CDR3 size: 13 residues. CDR3: CAYTGGPQETQYF. The CDR3 nucleotides are TGTGCCTATACCGGGGGGCCCCAAGAGACCCAGTACTTC.

This clone was counted once. The chain carries TRBV6-1 and TRBJ1-2, with D uncertain. The CDR3 totals 15 residues. CDR1 and CDR2 (germline): MNHNS, SASEGT. V lost 3 bases to trimming and J lost 2 bases, with 13 bases between them. CDR3: CASSDGEERNYGYTF. In nucleotides, the CDR3 is TGTGCCAGCAGTGATGGGGAGGAAAGAAACTATGGCTACACCTTC.

This chain links TRBV2 with TRBJ2-5; possible D gene TRBD1, 6 bases. Per the germline V gene, CDR1 is SNHLY and CDR2 is FYNNEI. The V end was cut by 6 bases, the J end by 2 bases, with 16 bases between. The CDR3 totals 15 residues. The chain's CDR3 is CASRKRQDYQETQYF. The CDR3 DNA sequence: TGTGCCAGCAGGAAACGACAGGATTATCAAGAGACCCAGTACTTC.

V is TRBV19 and J is TRBJ1-5; D unclear. Germline lookup yields CDR1 LNHDA and CDR2 SQIVND (reference sequence). The CDR3 is made up of 14 amino acids. Trimming stripped 2 bases from V and 4 bases from J, with 9 bases between. The CDR3 loop reads CASSISGTNQPQHF. DNA for the CDR3: TGTGCCAGTAGTATATCGGGTACTAATCAGCCCCAGCATTTT.

This rearrangement joins TRBV13 to TRBJ2-1, with 7 bases identical to TRBD2. Trimming removed 0 bases from V and 8 bases from J; junction bases left unmatched: 1. The CDR3 is 13 amino acids. Per germline, CDR1 PRHDT and CDR2 FYEKMQ (reference sequence). CDR3 loop: CASSLGGRDEQFF. In DNA form, the CDR3 reads TGTGCCAGCAGCTTAGGAGGGAGGGATGAGCAGTTCTTC.

This chain uses TRBV4-1 with TRBJ1-5; 10 nucleotides match TRBD1. The CDR3 loop spans 16 amino acids. Germline V lookup: CDR1 MGHRA, CDR2 YSYEKL. V dropped 3 bases and J dropped 6; count of bases not matched to a gene: 8. The CDR3 DNA follows: TGCGCCAGCAGCCAGCGGCCGGACAGGGGGAGTCAGCCCCAGCATTTT. The encoded protein is CASSQRPDRGSQPQHF.

The chain combines TRBV15 with TRBJ2-1, with a weak D call TRBD2 (5 bases). V was trimmed by 0 bases and J by 9 bases, leaving 12 bases between them. The CDR3 length is 14 residues. Germline CDR1 reads LNHNV; CDR2 reads YYDKDF (reference sequence). In nucleotides, the CDR3 is TGTGCCACCAGCAGAGATGAGGGTATGAGTGAGCAGTTCTTC. This translates into CATSRDEGMSEQFF.

The chain couples TRBV13 to TRBJ1-2, with TRBD1 matching 7 bases. From germline, CDR1 is PRHDT and CDR2 FYEKMQ (reference sequence). J gave up 3 bases and V 0 bases, and 7 bases lay outside the gene matches. The length of the CDR3 is 16 residues. The CDR3 DNA sequence: TGTGCCAGCAGCTTAGGAACTACAGGGGTTGACTATGGCTACACCTTC. Translating it yields CASSLGTTGVDYGYTF.

The rearrangement links TRBV4-1 to TRBJ1-2; no definite D call. Per germline, CDR1 MGHRA and CDR2 YSYEKL. There are 14 residues in the CDR3. Trimming removed 0 bases at V and 2 bases at J, with 7 bases between. The DNA for the CDR3 is TGCGCCAGCAGCCAAGAGGAGGCGAACTATGGCTACACCTTC. Encoded protein: CASSQEEANYGYTF.

The chain recombines TRBV28 with TRBJ1-4; D gene uncertain. Trimming took 3 bases from V and 0 from J, leaving 14 bases between them. Germline V gives CDR1 MDHEN, CDR2 SYDVKM. CDR3 length: 17 residues. CDR3 residues: CASSFFALSATNEKLFF. As DNA, the CDR3 is TGTGCCAGCAGTTTTTTCGCCTTAAGCGCAACTAATGAAAAACTGTTTTTT.

The chain couples TRBV2 to TRBJ1-6, with no clear D. The V end lost 5 bases, the J end lost 5 bases, and 7 bases lay between the germline ends. The CDR3 covers 13 residues. From germline, CDR1 is SNHLY and CDR2 FYNNEI. In DNA, the CDR3 is TGTGCCAGCAGTCTTCAGGATAATTCACCCCTCCACTTT. This sequence encodes CASSLQDNSPLHF.

The chain carries TRBV14 and TRBJ2-7, with 11 bases that match TRBD1. Germline loops: CDR1 SGHDN, CDR2 FVKESK. The CDR3 extends over 15 amino acids. After removal of 5 bases from V and 3 bases from J, the junction contained 6 bases not matched to a gene. The CDR3 coding sequence is TGTGCCAGCAGCGTGGGACAGGGGGAACTCTACGAGCAGTACTTC. Its protein is CASSVGQGELYEQYF.

This chain connects TRBV7-3 to TRBJ2-1, with 9 nucleotides matching TRBD2. From germline, CDR1 is SGHTA and CDR2 FQGTGA. The CDR3 is 15 amino acids. V lost 1 base and J lost 4; bases outside the gene matches: 2. The CDR3 protein is CASSLRLAGYNEQFF. CDR3 nucleotide sequence: TGTGCCAGCAGCTTAAGGCTAGCGGGGTACAATGAGCAGTTCTTC.

This clone was picked up one time. This chain connects TRBV5-1 to TRBJ2-7; unclear D gene. Germline loops: CDR1 SGHRS, CDR2 YFSETQ. The length of the CDR3 is 15 residues. V was cut by 0 bases and J by 2 bases, with 12 bases left in between. In DNA form, the CDR3 reads TGCGCCAGCAGCTTGGCGGTGGTCGAGCCCTACGAGCAGTACTTC. This codes for CASSLAVVEPYEQYF. Full variable domain (missing parts from reference TRBV5-1 and TRBJ2-7): KAGVTQTPRYLIKTRGQQVTLSCSPISGHRSVSWYQQTPGQGLQFLFEYFSETQRNKGNFPGRFSGRQFSNSRSEMNVSTLELGDSALYLCASSLAVVEPYEQYFGPGTRLTVT.

V and J are TRBV28 and TRBJ2-7, with 8 nucleotides matching TRBD2. This CDR3 has 17 residues. The germline CDR1 and CDR2 sequences are MDHEN and SYDVKM. The V segment lost 3 bases and the J segment 1 base; nucleotides outside the gene matches: 11. CDR3: CASSFRIGLAGSYEQYF. In DNA form, the CDR3 reads TGTGCCAGCAGTTTTAGGATAGGGCTAGCGGGTTCCTACGAGCAGTACTTC.

The chain joins TRBV5-1 to TRBJ2-5; 11 positions match TRBD1. CDR1 and CDR2 from the germline V gene are SGHRS and YFSETQ. Germline trimming cut 3 bases from V and 5 bases from J; bases unmatched to any gene: 3. This CDR3 spans 14 amino acids. The CDR3 bases are TGCGCCAGCAGCTCGGACAGGGGGCTGGAGACCCAGTACTTC. Amino acid sequence: CASSSDRGLETQYF.

The V and J genes are TRBV7-9 and TRBJ1-5; D uncertain. This CDR3 is built from 14 residues. CDR1 and CDR2 from the germline V gene are SEHNR and FQNEAQ (reference sequence). The V end was cut by 1 base, the J end by 4 bases, with 8 bases between. CDR3 bases: TGTGCCAGCAGCTTAGGACTGGAGAATCAGCCCCAGCATTTT. This codes for CASSLGLENQPQHF.

The V call is TRBV9, the J call TRBJ1-4; 11 positions agree with TRBD1. The germline gives CDR1 SGDLS, CDR2 YYNGEE. After removal of 4 bases from V and 7 bases from J, the junction contained 6 bases not matched to a gene. CDR3 length equals 15 residues. As DNA, the CDR3 is TGTGCCAGCAGCCCGGGACAGGGGGGAGGTGAAAAACTGTTTTTT. Residues: CASSPGQGGGEKLFF.

V usage is TRBV7-3 and J usage is TRBJ2-3; 8 bases are a match to TRBD2. The CDR3 runs to 14 residues. Per germline, CDR1 SGHTA and CDR2 FQGTGA. The V and J ends lost 5 bases and 6 bases, in that order; junction bases with no gene match: 7. Here the CDR3 DNA reads TGTGCCAGCAGCCCAGCGGGGGCTGGTGATACGCAGTATTTT. Translation gives CASSPAGAGDTQYF. The whole variable domain, remainder taken from reference TRBV7-3 and TRBJ2-3, is GAGVSQTPSNKVTEKGKYVELRCDPISGHTALYWYRQSLGQGPEFLIYFQGTGAADDSGLPNDRFFAVRPEGSVSTLKIQRTERGDSAVYLCASSPAGAGDTQYFGPGTRLTVL.

The chain has TRBV4-1 and TRBJ1-1; 7 nucleotides agree with TRBD1. V shed 2 bases and J 6 bases; nucleotides not matched to a gene: 9. The CDR3 is 15 residues long. Germline CDR1 reads MGHRA; CDR2 reads YSYEKL. The CDR3 loop reads CASSQLRGGAAEAFF. The DNA of the CDR3 is TGCGCCAGCAGCCAATTGAGAGGGGGCGCGGCTGAAGCTTTCTTT.

The chain recombines TRBV18 with TRBJ1-4, with TRBD1 matching over 7 bases. V lost 5 bases and J lost 5; bases outside the gene matches: 14. Germline V gene data show CDR1 as KGHSH and CDR2 as LQKENI. The CDR3 sequence is 17 residues long. CDR3 region: CASSENPGTVQNEKLFF. In DNA, the CDR3 is TGTGCCAGCTCAGAGAACCCCGGGACAGTTCAGAATGAAAAACTGTTTTTT.

The chain uses TRBV5-1 and TRBJ2-5; D uncertain. The CDR3 totals 12 residues. Between the trimmed V and J ends, which lost 0 bases and 4 bases, there was a span of 4 bases. Germline V CDR1 and CDR2: SGHRS, YFSETQ. The CDR3 protein is CASSLALETQYF. The CDR3 DNA is TGCGCCAGCAGCTTGGCCCTAGAGACCCAGTACTTC.

The chain employs TRBV5-1 and TRBJ2-1, with 8 positions matching TRBD1. The CDR3 is 15 amino acids. Germline V CDR1 and CDR2: SGHRS, YFSETQ. The junction had 11 bases not matched to a gene; V was cut back by 4 bases and J by 8 bases. The CDR3 loop reads CASSQRQGKVDEQFF. CDR3 DNA sequence: TGCGCCAGCAGCCAGAGACAGGGGAAAGTGGATGAGCAGTTCTTC.